The 30 T cell receptor beta chains below all came from one sample that was sequenced in a study of post-analysis software for immune sequencing data. Libraries were made from TCR beta cDNA, and they carried unique molecular identifiers. One entry per CDR3 protein results from TCRdb running MiXCR on the PCR reads. The table lists about 160,000 distinct CDR3 sequences, roughly 40% of them singletons, with 25% to 35% in the top ten. The specimen was blood, collected after autologous hematopoietic stem cell transplantation. These receptors were obtained from a girl under 18 with multiple sclerosis.

The rearrangement links TRBV5-1 to TRBJ2-3, with D perhaps TRBD1 (6 bases). CDR3 length: 15 residues. Germline CDR1 is SGHRS and CDR2 is YFSETQ. V was trimmed by 1 base and J by 0 bases, leaving 9 bases between them. CDR3 DNA: TGCGCCAGCAGCTTGACAGGGATAAGCACAGATACGCAGTATTTT. This gives the protein CASSLTGISTDTQYF.

This clonotype was detected only a few times. V gene TRBV6-2 or TRBV6-3 combines with J gene TRBJ2-7; 8 positions match TRBD2. Trimming took 6 bases from V and 0 from J; bases not matched to a gene: 13. The CDR3 is made up of 17 amino acids. Germline V gene data show CDR1 as MNHEY and CDR2 as SVGEGT. CDR3 sequence: CASRLNIPTSDSYEQYF. The CDR3 DNA follows: TGTGCCAGCAGACTTAATATTCCGACTAGCGACTCCTACGAGCAGTACTTC.

The chain couples TRBV10-2 to TRBJ2-7; no clear D. This CDR3 is built from 13 residues. Trimming removed 7 bases at V and 3 bases at J, with 13 bases between. CDR1 and CDR2 (germline): WSHSY, SAAADI. This CDR3 is CASINRWGYEQYF. CDR3 DNA sequence: TGCGCCAGCATAAATCGATGGGGCTACGAGCAGTACTTC.

The V call is TRBV25-1, the J call TRBJ2-5, with D possibly matching TRBD2 (6 bases). CDR1 MGHDK and CDR2 SYGVNS come from the germline V gene. With 5 bases removed from V and 3 bases from J, the gap between germline ends came to 19 bases. CDR3 length: 16 residues. This CDR3 reads CASSPTLTSTEETQYF. CDR3 bases: TGTGCCAGCAGTCCCACCTTAACTAGCACTGAAGAGACCCAGTACTTC.

In its sample, this clonotype was seen a few times. The CDR3 bases are TGCAGCGTTGAGGACAGGCCCAATTCACCCCTCCACTTT. Translated: CSVEDRPNSPLHF. V usage is TRBV29-1 and J usage is TRBJ1-6, with 7 bases aligning to TRBD1. The CDR3 runs to 13 residues. From germline, CDR1 is SQVTM and CDR2 ANQGSEA. Unmatched junction bases numbered 3, after V lost 3 bases and J lost 7 bases.

Note on this clonotype: One end of the junction does not line up with germline, which may come from a read error. The rearrangement joins TRBV10-3 to TRBJ2-3; no clear D. This CDR3 spans 15 amino acids. Germline V gene data show CDR1 as ENHRY and CDR2 as SYGVKD. The chain's CDR3 is CVISESSRSTDTQYF. For the CDR3, the DNA is TGTGTCATCAGTGAGTCGTCGAGGAGCACAGATACGCAGTATTTT.

The chain couples TRBV6-2 or TRBV6-3 to TRBJ2-5, with a tentative D call TRBD1 (5 bases). Per germline, CDR1 MNHEY and CDR2 SVGEGT. The CDR3 loop spans 15 amino acids. Trimming left V 0 bases short and J 2 bases short, with 10 bases between. CDR3 bases: TGTGCCAGCAGTTACTCGGGGCTACCTCAAGAGACCCAGTACTTC. Translated, it gives CASSYSGLPQETQYF.

This clonotype was seen more than once but under ten times. The rearrangement links TRBV6-5 to TRBJ2-1; D perhaps matches TRBD1 (5 bases). Trimming pared 5 bases from V and 5 bases from J, leaving 10 bases between. Germline CDR1 reads MNHEY; CDR2 reads SVGAGI. CDR3 size: 13 residues. Here the CDR3 reads CASSPMGHNEQFF. The CDR3 nucleotides are TGTGCCAGCAGTCCCATGGGGCACAATGAGCAGTTCTTC.

The V gene is TRBV12-3 or TRBV12-4, the J gene TRBJ2-7; 13 nucleotides align to TRBD2. The trim removed 5 bases at V and 3 bases at J, leaving 7 bases unmatched. This CDR3 region has 16 residues. This chain's CDR3 is CASSRGTSGNGYEQYF. The CDR3 DNA reads as TGTGCCAGCAGTCGTGGGACTAGCGGGAATGGCTACGAGCAGTACTTC.

The chain couples TRBV5-1 to TRBJ2-5; 8 nucleotides align to TRBD2. Germline CDR1 is SGHRS and CDR2 is YFSETQ. With 3 bases clipped from V and 2 bases from J, the junction kept 3 bases outside the gene matches. There are 14 residues in the CDR3. The CDR3 is CASSSTSGQETQYF. As DNA, the CDR3 is TGCGCCAGCAGCTCCACTAGCGGTCAAGAGACCCAGTACTTC.

There are a few counts of this clonotype. The chain uses TRBV10-1 and TRBJ2-2, with 7 bases lining up with TRBD2. The CDR3 is 14 amino acids. V lost 4 bases, J lost 6 bases, and 5 bases stayed unmatched. Germline CDR1 WNHNN, CDR2 SYGVQD (reference sequence). DNA for the CDR3: TGCGCCAGCAGTGCCCTTGGACTAGCCGGGGAGCTGTTTTTT. It codes for CASSALGLAGELFF.

This chain links TRBV2 with TRBJ2-7; D tentatively fits TRBD1 or TRBD2 (5 bases each). V lost 4 bases and J lost 4, with 17 bases in between. CDR3 length equals 15 residues. Germline V gene lookup returns CDR1 SNHLY and CDR2 FYNNEI. For the CDR3, the DNA is TGTGCCAGCAGTGGGGGGATCATGAAAGGGTACGAGCAGTACTTC. This codes for CASSGGIMKGYEQYF.

The chain couples TRBV7-9 to TRBJ2-4; 8 bases align to TRBD2. TRBJ2-7 explains the end of the DNA better; the J call may be wrong. Germline CDR1 reads SEHNR; CDR2 reads FQNEAQ (reference sequence). The CDR3 runs to 15 residues. CDR3 amino acids: CASSLRPGGPYEQYF. Written as DNA, the CDR3 is TGTGCCAGCAGCTTACGACCGGGAGGGCCCTACGAGCAGTACTTC.

This clonotype has just a few counts. The rearrangement uses TRBV20-1 and TRBJ1-1, with unresolved D. The CDR3 totals 14 residues. V was shortened by 5 bases and J by 4 bases, with 17 bases between the two germline ends. Germline V gene sequence: CDR1 DFQATT, CDR2 SNEGSKA (reference sequence). Here the CDR3 reads CSASHLGHPTEAFF. The CDR3 DNA follows: TGCAGTGCTTCCCACCTCGGCCACCCCACTGAAGCTTTCTTT.

The chain is built from TRBV7-2 and TRBJ2-3, with 10 bases aligning to TRBD2. The CDR3 is 16 residues long. Germline values: CDR1 SGHTA, CDR2 FQGNSA. The V gene end was trimmed by 5 bases and the J gene end by 1 base; junction bases not matched to a gene: 6. CDR3 in DNA: TGTGCCAGCAGCACAATTGGGACTAGCGGCACAGATACGCAGTATTTT. Protein product: CASSTIGTSGTDTQYF.

The rearrangement joins TRBV12-3 or TRBV12-4 to TRBJ1-4; a weak D match, TRBD1 (5 bases). This CDR3 spans 12 amino acids. Trimming removed 8 bases at V and 8 bases at J, with 12 bases between. This chain's CDR3 is CASGRVSEKLFF. The CDR3 DNA reads TGTGCCAGCGGCAGGGTTTCGGAAAAACTGTTTTTT.

The rearrangement links TRBV7-3 to TRBJ2-7; 10 bases are shared with TRBD1. The V and J ends lost 2 bases and 4 bases, in that order; junction bases with no gene match: 2. The CDR3 is made up of 14 amino acids. Germline V CDR1 and CDR2: SGHTA, FQGTGA. CDR3 DNA: TGTGCCAGCAGCTTAGAGGACAGGGGGTACGAGCAGTACGTC. Translated, it gives CASSLEDRGYEQYV.

The genes are TRBV28 and TRBJ1-1, with a possible D match to TRBD1 (6 bases). Trimming left V 8 bases short and J 2 bases short, with 15 bases between. Germline V gives CDR1 MDHEN, CDR2 SYDVKM. The CDR3 spans 14 residues. The CDR3 sequence: CASCPGALNTEAFF. In nucleotides, the CDR3 is TGTGCCAGCTGCCCGGGGGCCTTAAACACTGAAGCTTTCTTT. Supplemented by reference TRBV28 and TRBJ1-1, the full variable domain reads DVKVTQSSRYLVKRTGEKVFLECVQDMDHENMFWYRQDPGLGLRLIYFSYDVKMKEKGDIPEGYSVSREKKERFSLILESASTNQTSMYLCASCPGALNTEAFFGQGTRLTVV.

This clonotype was found many times. This clone may be a read error of a much larger clone one base away. The chain joins TRBV6-5 to TRBJ1-2; possible D gene TRBD1, 6 bases. V was trimmed by 6 bases and J by 6 bases, leaving 14 bases between them. This CDR3 comprises 13 residues. Per the germline V gene, CDR1 is MNHEY and CDR2 is SVGAGI. The CDR3 reads CASSRGQWDGYTF. The CDR3 coding sequence is TGTGCCAGCAGCAGAGGACAGTGGGATGGCTACACCTTC.

This chain joins TRBV6-5 and TRBJ2-7; D uncertain. Germline V gene data show CDR1 as MNHEY and CDR2 as SVGAGI. Trimming took off 6 bases at V and 2 bases at J, with 11 bases between the two ends. The CDR3 contains 13 residues. The CDR3 is CASRLNYAYEQYF. The CDR3 coding sequence is TGTGCCAGCAGACTCAACTATGCCTACGAGCAGTACTTC.

The CDR3 here is CASSLGIEVSYEQYF. The CDR3 nucleotides read TGCGCCAGCAGCTTGGGGATAGAAGTCTCCTACGAGCAGTACTTC. The rearrangement uses TRBV5-1 and TRBJ2-7; no clear D gene. Germline assignment: CDR1 SGHRS and CDR2 YFSETQ. Trimming took off 0 bases at V and 0 bases at J, with 10 bases between the two ends. The CDR3 spans 15 residues.

The chain recombines TRBV7-9 with TRBJ1-2; D is undetermined. Germline lookup yields CDR1 SEHNR and CDR2 FQNEAQ (reference sequence). This CDR3 spans 15 amino acids. V dropped 6 bases and J dropped 5 bases, with 19 bases sitting between them. Here the CDR3 DNA reads TGTGCCAGCAGTTACTCAGCGGGGTTTGGGTATGGCTACACCTTC. It translates to CASSYSAGFGYGYTF.

The chain joins TRBV6-5 to TRBJ2-1, with 11 bases fitting TRBD2. This CDR3 is 14 amino acids long. Germline lookup yields CDR1 MNHEY and CDR2 SVGAGI. The V gene end was trimmed by 10 bases and the J gene end by 7 bases; junction bases not matched to a gene: 9. The CDR3 DNA reads TGTGCCACAAGGTTAGCGGGAGGGCCTAATGAGCAGTTCTTC. This translates into CATRLAGGPNEQFF.

The chain links TRBV7-2 to TRBJ2-1, with no clear D. Germline V CDR1 and CDR2: SGHTA, FQGNSA. This CDR3 is 15 amino acids long. V lost 5 bases to trimming and J lost 7 bases, with 18 bases between them. The CDR3 DNA follows: TGTGCCAGCAGCCAATACATGACATCATGGAATGAGCAGTTCTTC. Its protein product is CASSQYMTSWNEQFF.

Ten or more counts support this clonotype. The chain combines TRBV20-1 with TRBJ2-3; 9 nucleotides line up with TRBD2. CDR1 DFQATT and CDR2 SNEGSKA come from the germline V gene (reference sequence). Trimming cost V 6 bases and J 8 bases; bases outside gene matches: 6. The CDR3 has 12 amino acids. Here the CDR3 DNA reads TGCAGTGCCCCGACTAGCGGCCTTACGCAGTATTTT. As protein: CSAPTSGLTQYF.

This clonotype showed up just a few times. The J gene is TRBJ1-2, the V gene TRBV20-1, with 9 nucleotides matching TRBD1. In germline, CDR1 is DFQATT, CDR2 SNEGSKA (reference sequence). The CDR3 spans 14 residues. V lost 1 base, J lost 2 bases, and 2 bases stayed unmatched. The chain's CDR3 is CSARGDRVNYGYTF. Written as DNA, the CDR3 is TGCAGTGCTAGAGGGGACAGGGTCAACTATGGCTACACCTTC.

The chain is built from TRBV7-3 and TRBJ2-1, with 10 bases aligning to TRBD2. CDR3 length equals 16 residues. Looked up from germline, CDR1 is SGHTA and CDR2 is FQGTGA. The V segment lost 6 bases and the J segment 2 bases; nucleotides outside the gene matches: 7. The CDR3: CASSHIAGGTYNEQFF. For the CDR3, the DNA is TGTGCCAGCAGTCATATAGCGGGGGGCACCTACAATGAGCAGTTCTTC.

The gene calls are TRBV29-1 and TRBJ1-4; D call uncertain. Looked up from germline, CDR1 is SQVTM and CDR2 is ANQGSEA. The CDR3 length is 12 residues. Trimming took off 4 bases at V and 5 bases at J, with 8 bases between the two ends. The CDR3 bases are TGCAGCGTTGGGGCGGACAATGAAAAACTGTTTTTT. This gives the protein CSVGADNEKLFF. Combining the CDR3 with reference TRBV29-1 and TRBJ1-4 gives the whole variable domain SAVISQKPSRDICQRGTSLTIQCQVDSQVTMMFWYRQQPGQSLTLIATANQGSEATYESGFVIDKFPISRPNLTFSTLTVSNMSPEDSSIYLCSVGADNEKLFFGSGTQLSVL.

The V gene is TRBV4-2, the J gene TRBJ2-3; no clear D gene. Per germline, CDR1 LGHNA and CDR2 YNFKEQ. This CDR3 has 17 residues. Trimming left V 0 bases short and J 2 bases short, with 15 bases between. CDR3 amino acids: CASSQDGALWVTDTQYF. Written as DNA, the CDR3 is TGTGCCAGCAGCCAAGACGGCGCGCTCTGGGTCACAGATACGCAGTATTTT.

This clonotype was detected only a few times. This chain uses TRBV28 with TRBJ2-1, with 9 bases matching TRBD2. Per the germline V gene, CDR1 is MDHEN and CDR2 is SYDVKM. This CDR3 has 16 amino acids. The V segment lost 5 bases and the J segment 1 base; nucleotides outside the gene matches: 6. Here the CDR3 DNA reads TGTGCCAGCAGTCAAGTAGCGGGAGAGTCCTACAATGAGCAGTTCTTC. Translated: CASSQVAGESYNEQFF.